These 5 T cell receptor beta chains were all obtained from the same sample, sequenced in a study of blood T cell repertoires in COVID-19. The table came from immunoSEQ multiplex PCR; TCRdb's copy has only in-frame clones and leaves some out. The data hold about 74,000 clones, with roughly 84% observed a single time. The specimen was peripheral blood. The receptors here all came from a man at least 80 years old with acute or convalescent COVID-19.

This chain uses TRBV6-2 or TRBV6-3 with TRBJ2-1; D is perhaps TRBD2 (5 bases). Germline V gene sequence: CDR1 MNHEY, CDR2 SVGEGT. The CDR3 spans 15 residues. Between the trimmed V and J ends, which lost 2 bases and 2 bases, there was a span of 10 bases. The DNA of the CDR3 is TGTGCCAGCAGTTACGGGGAGATCCCCTACAATGAGCAGTTCTTC. Translating gives CASSYGEIPYNEQFF.

This clone was counted a few times. The J gene is TRBJ1-5, the V gene TRBV5-6, with a weak D call TRBD1 (6 bases). Germline assignment: CDR1 SGHDT and CDR2 YYEEEE. V lost 2 bases, J lost 7 bases, and 13 bases lay in between. There are 14 residues in the CDR3. The CDR3 sequence: CASSFRRGGQPQHF. CDR3 sequence (DNA): TGTGCCAGCAGCTTTCGCAGGGGTGGGCAGCCCCAGCATTTT.

The chain combines TRBV30 with TRBJ1-2, with 7 bases identical to TRBD1. Trimming removed 5 bases from V and 8 bases from J; junction bases left unmatched: 17. Germline-derived CDR1 and CDR2 are GTSNPN and SVGIG (reference sequence). This CDR3 has 15 residues. Written as DNA, the CDR3 is TGTGCCTGGTCCCCCCTCCAGGGGGGAAGATCCGGCTACACCTTC. Its translation is CAWSPLQGGRSGYTF.

The rearrangement joins TRBV19 to TRBJ1-4; D ambiguous. The CDR3 covers 17 residues. Per germline, CDR1 LNHDA and CDR2 SQIVND (reference sequence). V was shortened by 2 bases and J by 0 bases, with 13 bases between the two germline ends. CDR3 DNA: TGTGCCAGTAGTATACAGGATTCCGTTGCAACTAATGAAAAACTGTTTTTT. The encoded protein is CASSIQDSVATNEKLFF.

The genes are TRBV4-3 and TRBJ1-4; tentatively, D is TRBD1 (5 bases). With 3 bases removed from V and 5 bases from J, the gap between germline ends came to 10 bases. The CDR3 extends over 14 amino acids. Germline CDR1 LGHNA, CDR2 YSLEER. CDR3 sequence: CASSQDTPNEKLFF. The CDR3 DNA reads as TGCGCCAGCAGCCAGGACACCCCGAATGAAAAACTGTTTTTT.